The clone carrying this T cell receptor beta chain was recorded at least ten times. Its antigen is undetermined. This sample stems from a study of regulatory T cells in long-lasting Graves disease. Study findings and constraints: Graves' patients with persistent disease showed TCR diversity lower than patients newly diagnosed. The sample size was small, and this may have reduced accuracy. Tissue studied was limited to peripheral blood, excluding thyroid tissue.

Investigators prepared the TCR beta libraries by applying iRepertoire HTBI primers and Arm-PCR of CDR3 regions. One entry per CDR3 protein results from TCRdb running MiXCR on the multiplex PCR reads. Of about 400,000 distinct CDR3 sequences in the sample, roughly a sixth were seen once. This CDR3 contains 16 residues. The ends lost 4 bases at V and 7 bases at J; junction bases unmatched: 9. The time point was: newly diagnosed GD, antithyroid drugs for less than 3 months. RNA extracted from PBMCs served as the sequencing template. Patients with Graves' disease were diagnosed by American Thyroid Association guidelines.

The origin of this receptor is a female donor with Graves disease. The specimen was peripheral blood mononuclear cells (PBMCs), collected at new diagnosis, from a patient treated with antithyroid drugs. J is TRBJ2-1 and V is TRBV12-3 or TRBV12-4; 11 nucleotides align to TRBD2. As DNA, the CDR3 is TGTGCCAGCAGTTACCTAGCGGGAGGATTAGGGAATGAGCAGTTCTTC. This gives the protein CASSYLAGGLGNEQFF.